This entry describes one T cell receptor (beta chain). These data belong to a study of cytomegalovirus exposure and HLA in healthy donors. Vbeta (60) and Jbeta (13) primers were used in the PCR. Sequencing was performed with immunoSEQ multiplex PCR; in TCRdb, only in-frame clones are kept and a portion is missing. The sample carries 150,000 or so clones, more than 65% recorded once. Trimming stripped 6 bases from V and 5 bases from J, with 20 bases between. In germline, CDR1 is KGHSH, CDR2 LQKENI. The CDR3 is 15 residues long. Material: PBMCs. The chain has TRBV18 and TRBJ2-7, with TRBD1 as a possible D gene (7 bases). The TCR sequence derives from a woman between 25 and 40 years old in good health and CMV-seronegative. The chain's CDR3 is CASSRGDGRGDEQYF. The CDR3 nucleotides are TGTGCCAGCTCCAGGGGCGACGGCAGGGGGGACGAGCAGTACTTC.